This TCR beta chain was identified during a study of blood T cell repertoires in COVID-19. Study details: Samples representing acute and convalescent COVID-19 were sourced from the United States, Italy and Spain. PBMCs, B-cell-depleted T cells, or T cells provided the cDNA or gDNA that made up the material.

This CDR3 has 17 residues. Germline-derived CDR1 and CDR2 are SGHRS and YFSETQ. V shed 4 bases, J shed 5 bases, and the junction held 11 bases outside the gene matches. Study processing details: Reference gene primer amplification gave estimated nucleated cell counts. The protocol was immunoSEQ multiplex PCR, while the TCRdb copy is restricted to in-frame clones and leaves out a portion. For V, J and clone size, that table is used; D and trimming come from the DNA. The sample records about 280,000 clones, around 86% being singletons. The rearrangement links TRBV5-1 to TRBJ2-3; TRBD2 aligns across 12 bases. The sequenced sample consisted of peripheral blood. This sequence was found in a man aged 50-60 years with acute or convalescent COVID-19. In DNA form, the CDR3 reads TGCGCCAGCAGCGTACCCTCTAGCGGGGGGGCCGGAGATACGCAGTATTTT. Its translation: CASSVPSSGGAGDTQYF.